This TCR beta chain is from a study of blood T cell repertoires in COVID-19. Authors' analysis steps: Estimation of nucleated cell counts relied on the amplification of reference gene primers. Clones were read by immunoSEQ multiplex PCR, and TCRdb kept only the in-frame ones, dropping some. That table supplies the V and J calls and clone size; D and trimming were determined from the DNA. Of about 130,000 clones in the sample, approximately 85% are singletons; the top ten hold 3.2%. Those enrolled in Seattle joined during active infection and were followed longitudinally afterward. Unmatched junction bases numbered 2, after V lost 5 bases and J lost 8 bases. The CDR3 runs 12 residues.

V is TRBV12-3 or TRBV12-4 and J is TRBJ2-3, with 9 bases that match TRBD2. The sequence came from a woman older than 75 with COVID-19, enrolled during active disease. The sequenced sample was peripheral blood. The CDR3 sequence is CASSNSGSTQYF. The CDR3 region has the DNA TGTGCCAGCAGTAATAGCGGGAGTACGCAGTATTTT.